These 30 T cell receptor beta chains share one sample of origin, sequenced in a study of human T cells and chemical hapten exposure. Time point of the sample: patch test 3, about 24 weeks after DPC sensitization. Treatment meaning: therapeutic diphenylcyclopropenone sensitization with weekly scalp DPC. Each CDR3 protein is one row after TCRdb ran MiXCR on the RACE reads. Here the sample spans under 100,000 distinct CDR3 sequences, 10% to 11% being singletons. The sample here was whole blood, taken in connection with sensitization to the hapten diphenylcyclopropenone (DPC). The receptor source for this set is a woman between 50 and 59 years old with alopecia areata. Some clones in this sample may be carry-over from other donors' samples.

This clonotype was detected many times. This chain links TRBV18 with TRBJ1-4, with D unclear. V lost 2 bases, J lost 0 bases, and 7 bases lay in between. Germline V lookup: CDR1 KGHSH, CDR2 LQKENI. The CDR3 has 15 residues. This CDR3 reads CASSPITATNEKLFF. Written as DNA, the CDR3 is TGTGCCAGCTCACCAATTACAGCAACTAATGAAAAACTGTTTTTT.

This clonotype was detected many times. The CDR3 DNA reads TGCAGTGCAACCCCACCAGGACAAAGCAATCAGCCCCAGCATTTT. Its translation: CSATPPGQSNQPQHF. The chain has TRBV20-1 and TRBJ1-5; TRBD1 might be the D (5 bases). This CDR3 is 15 amino acids long. The germline V gene encodes CDR1 DFQATT and CDR2 SNEGSKA (reference sequence). Trimming removed 6 bases from V and 1 base from J, with 16 bases in between.

This clonotype was observed many times. This rearrangement joins TRBV18 to TRBJ1-1, with D unresolved. The CDR3 runs to 12 residues. The germline CDR1 and CDR2 sequences are KGHSH and LQKENI. The V and J ends lost 5 bases and 2 bases respectively, with 6 bases between them. The CDR3 loop reads CASSARNTEAFF. The CDR3 nucleotides are TGTGCCAGCTCAGCCCGCAACACTGAAGCTTTCTTT.

This clonotype came up many times. This chain links TRBV20-1 with TRBJ1-4, with D unclear. Deletions cut 1 base from V and 4 bases from J, with 10 bases between. Germline CDR1 is DFQATT and CDR2 is SNEGSKA (reference sequence). CDR3 size: 14 residues. Written as DNA, the CDR3 is TGCAGTGCTAGAGTGTATGGTGATAATGAAAAACTGTTTTTT. Its protein product is CSARVYGDNEKLFF.

This clonotype was recorded at least ten times. The V gene is TRBV29-1, the J gene TRBJ2-5; TRBD1 matches 7 bases. Per germline, CDR1 SQVTM and CDR2 ANQGSEA. The trim removed 8 bases at V and 2 bases at J, leaving 5 bases unmatched. The CDR3 sequence is 12 residues long. CDR3 amino acids: CSFDRVQETQYF. CDR3 nucleotides: TGCAGCTTCGACAGGGTTCAAGAGACCCAGTACTTC.

CDR3 residues: CASRAVAYTGELFF. For the CDR3, the DNA is TGTGCCAGTAGGGCAGTAGCTTACACCGGGGAGCTGTTTTTT. The V gene is TRBV19, the J gene TRBJ2-2; no definite D call. Deletions cut 6 bases from V and 3 bases from J, with 11 bases between. The V gene's germline CDR1 is LNHDA and CDR2 SQIVND (reference sequence). CDR3 length: 14 amino acids. Using reference TRBV19 and TRBJ2-2 for the parts outside the CDR3, the full variable domain is DGGITQSPKYLFRKEGQNVTLSCEQNLNHDAMYWYRQDPGQGLRLIYYSQIVNDFQKGDIAEGYSVSREKKESFPLTVTSAQKNPTAFYLCASRAVAYTGELFFGEGSRLTVL.

This clonotype showed up many times. The chain links TRBV19 to TRBJ2-5, with D tentatively TRBD1 (7 bases). The CDR3 totals 16 residues. Germline V gene data show CDR1 as LNHDA and CDR2 as SQIVND (reference sequence). With 1 base removed from V and 5 bases from J, the gap between germline ends came to 17 bases. Written as DNA, the CDR3 is TGTGCCAGTAGTATAGGACCAGGGGGGTCTGTGGAGACCCAGTACTTC. Protein sequence: CASSIGPGGSVETQYF.

The CDR3 sequence is CASSVGAGKYNEQFF. In DNA form, the CDR3 reads TGTGCCAGCAGCGTAGGGGCGGGAAAGTACAATGAGCAGTTCTTC. V usage is TRBV9 and J usage is TRBJ2-1, with D possibly matching TRBD2 (6 bases). V was shortened by 0 bases and J by 4 bases, with 11 bases between the two germline ends. The CDR3 runs 15 residues. Germline V CDR1 and CDR2: SGDLS, YYNGEE.

This clonotype was seen repeatedly, ten times or more. The chain carries TRBV12-3 or TRBV12-4 and TRBJ2-3; D is perhaps TRBD2 (6 bases). The CDR3 contains 13 residues. The V end was cut by 5 bases, the J end by 6 bases, with 12 bases between. CDR3 bases: TGTGCCAGCAGTCTTAATCGGGGGGATACGCAGTATTTT. It is translated as CASSLNRGDTQYF.

This clonotype was seen a handful of times. The CDR3 loop reads CASRVGLPGELFF. The DNA for the CDR3 is TGTGCCAGCAGGGTTGGGCTGCCCGGGGAGCTGTTTTTT. The chain employs TRBV12-3 or TRBV12-4 and TRBJ2-2; D unclear. The CDR3 extends over 13 amino acids. Trimming shortened V by 6 bases and J by 6 bases, and 11 bases separated the two germline ends.

V is TRBV19 and J is TRBJ2-1; 10 nucleotides line up with TRBD2. V dropped 5 bases and J dropped 9; count of bases not matched to a gene: 10. CDR3 length: 15 amino acids. Germline V gene sequence: CDR1 LNHDA, CDR2 SQIVND (reference sequence). The CDR3 bases are TGTGCCAGTAGTCCTCTAGCGGGAGAATTCATTGAGCAGTTCTTC. Translating gives CASSPLAGEFIEQFF. The complete variable domain, with remaining parts taken from reference TRBV19 and TRBJ2-1, reads DGGITQSPKYLFRKEGQNVTLSCEQNLNHDAMYWYRQDPGQGLRLIYYSQIVNDFQKGDIAEGYSVSREKKESFPLTVTSAQKNPTAFYLCASSPLAGEFIEQFFGPGTRLTVL.

The chain carries TRBV7-2 and TRBJ2-3; 12 bases fit TRBD2. V was pared by 4 bases and J by 5 bases, with 7 bases of the junction left unmatched. Germline V gene data show CDR1 as SGHTA and CDR2 as FQGNSA. The CDR3 covers 16 residues. CDR3 residues: CASSSRTSGMVDTQYF. CDR3 in DNA: TGTGCCAGCAGCTCGAGGACTAGCGGGATGGTAGATACGCAGTATTTT. Together with reference TRBV7-2 and TRBJ2-3, the CDR3 gives the full variable domain: GAGVSQSPSNKVTEKGKDVELRCDPISGHTALYWYRQSLGQGLEFLIYFQGNSAPDKSGLPSDRFSAERTGGSVSTLTIQRTQQEDSAVYLCASSSRTSGMVDTQYFGPGTRLTVL.

A few counts support this clonotype. V and J are TRBV7-2 and TRBJ1-4, with 7 bases that match TRBD1. The CDR3 is 17 amino acids. CDR1 is SGHTA and CDR2 is FQGNSA in the germline V gene. V shed 5 bases and J 0 bases; nucleotides not matched to a gene: 9. The CDR3 bases are TGTGCCAGCAGCGATACAGGGGCCGTTGCAACTAATGAAAAACTGTTTTTT. Encoded protein: CASSDTGAVATNEKLFF.

This chain links TRBV14 with TRBJ2-1; D remains unclear. Looked up from germline, CDR1 is SGHDN and CDR2 is FVKESK. Trimming removed 2 bases at V and 10 bases at J, with 12 bases between. The CDR3 has 13 residues. The CDR3 loop reads CASSQFAAAEQFF. The CDR3 nucleotides are TGTGCCAGCAGCCAATTCGCGGCCGCAGAGCAGTTCTTC.

There are a few counts of this clonotype. The genes are TRBV11-2 and TRBJ2-3, with D tentatively TRBD1 (6 bases). Germline V gene data show CDR1 as SGHAT and CDR2 as FQNNGV. CDR3 size: 14 residues. V lost 6 bases, J lost 1 base, and 11 bases lay in between. CDR3 sequence (DNA): TGTGCCAGCAGACCCTGGGGGCGCACAGATACGCAGTATTTT. It encodes CASRPWGRTDTQYF. The full variable domain, in which reference TRBV11-2 and TRBJ2-3 provide the parts outside the CDR3, is EAGVAQSPRYKIIEKRQSVAFWCNPISGHATLYWYQQILGQGPKLLIQFQNNGVVDDSQLPKDRFSAERLKGVDSTLKIQPAKLEDSAVYLCASRPWGRTDTQYFGPGTRLTVL.

This clonotype was seen at least ten times. The V and J genes are TRBV30 and TRBJ1-2; TRBD1 aligns across 8 bases. The V segment lost 4 bases and the J segment 0 bases; nucleotides outside the gene matches: 7. Per germline, CDR1 GTSNPN and CDR2 SVGIG (reference sequence). The CDR3 is 15 amino acids. CDR3 sequence (DNA): TGTGCCTGGACCGGGACAGGTTTGACTAACTATGGCTACACCTTC. Its protein is CAWTGTGLTNYGYTF. Full variable domain (remainder filled in from reference TRBV30 and TRBJ1-2): SQTIHQWPATLVQPVGSPLSLECTVEGTSNPNLYWYRQAAGRGLQLLFYSVGIGQISSEVPQNLSASRPQDRQFILSSKKLLLSDSGFYLCAWTGTGLTNYGYTFGSGTRLTVV.

This clonotype was observed at least ten times. The genes are TRBV12-3 or TRBV12-4 and TRBJ1-2; 7 bases fit TRBD1. The V segment lost 7 bases and the J segment 4 bases; nucleotides outside the gene matches: 6. The CDR3 loop spans 13 amino acids. CDR3 bases: TGTGCCAGCAACCGACAGGGAACCTATGGCTACACCTTC. This codes for CASNRQGTYGYTF.

Ten or more counts support this clonotype. This chain connects TRBV29-1 to TRBJ1-4; D is ambiguous. Germline values: CDR1 SQVTM, CDR2 ANQGSEA. This CDR3 has 10 amino acids. V lost 6 bases and J lost 7, with 6 bases in between. The CDR3 DNA is TGCAGCGTACTGGGTGAAAAACTGTTTTTT. It codes for CSVLGEKLFF.

This clonotype was seen many times. This chain connects TRBV12-3 or TRBV12-4 to TRBJ2-7, with 9 bases identical to TRBD1. The CDR3 is 14 residues long. V lost 5 bases, J lost 5 bases, and 7 bases stayed unmatched. The CDR3 sequence: CASSPTGGRNEQYF. The CDR3, as DNA: TGTGCCAGCAGTCCCACAGGGGGCAGGAACGAGCAGTACTTC.

This clonotype was counted a few times. The gene calls are TRBV3-1 and TRBJ2-7, with a tentative D call TRBD2 (6 bases). Germline V gene data show CDR1 as LGHDT and CDR2 as YNNKEL (reference sequence). Deletions cut 1 base from V and 2 bases from J, with 15 bases between. This CDR3 is 16 amino acids long. In nucleotides, the CDR3 is TGTGCCAGCAGCCAAGTCCTGGCGGGACCACCCTACGAGCAGTACTTC. This codes for CASSQVLAGPPYEQYF.

This clonotype was recorded many times. This sequence joins TRBV3-1 and TRBJ1-3; D is perhaps TRBD1 (5 bases). Germline assignment: CDR1 LGHDT and CDR2 YNNKEL (reference sequence). V was shortened by 1 base and J by 3 bases, with 13 bases between the two germline ends. CDR3 length equals 16 residues. CDR3 sequence reads: CASSQAGPSGGNTIYF. The CDR3 DNA is TGTGCCAGCAGCCAAGCGGGGCCTTCAGGTGGAAACACCATATATTTT.

This clonotype was recorded at least ten times. The chain is built from TRBV18 and TRBJ1-1; D ambiguous. The ends were cut back, 6 bases at V and 3 bases at J, with 8 bases in the middle. Germline assignment: CDR1 KGHSH and CDR2 LQKENI. The CDR3 contains 12 residues. CDR3 in amino acids: CASSFQDTEAFF. The CDR3 DNA follows: TGTGCCAGCTCCTTCCAGGACACTGAAGCTTTCTTT.

This clonotype has ten or more counts. The V and J genes are TRBV5-4 and TRBJ2-5, with TRBD2 identical over 16 bases. The CDR3 is 18 amino acids. With V trimmed by 4 bases and J by 1 base, 7 bases remained unmatched. The germline gives CDR1 SGHNT, CDR2 YYREEE (reference sequence). The CDR3 DNA sequence: TGTGCCAGCAGCGTGGGACTAGCGGGAGGGGACCTCCAAGAGACCCAGTACTTC. Its protein product is CASSVGLAGGDLQETQYF.

Only a few counts were recorded for this clonotype. This chain joins TRBV20-1 and TRBJ2-7; TRBD2 matches 9 bases. There are 16 residues in the CDR3. V dropped 1 base and J dropped 7; count of bases not matched to a gene: 14. The germline CDR1 and CDR2 sequences are DFQATT and SNEGSKA (reference sequence). The DNA for the CDR3 is TGCAGTGCTAGAGTGGGGGGTAGCGGGAGCCAAGGGGAGCAGTACTTC. Its translation is CSARVGGSGSQGEQYF.

There are a few counts of this clonotype. This chain links TRBV2 with TRBJ2-5, with 10 bases fitting TRBD2. V shed 1 base and J 1 base; nucleotides not matched to a gene: 9. This CDR3 has 18 residues. In germline, CDR1 is SNHLY, CDR2 FYNNEI. CDR3 nucleotides: TGTGCCAGCAGTGAAGGCCAGGCACTAGCGGGGTTCCAAGAGACCCAGTACTTC. Amino acids: CASSEGQALAGFQETQYF.

This clonotype has a count of ten or more. The chain recombines TRBV4-1 with TRBJ2-5, with TRBD2 matching over 9 bases. CDR3 size: 20 residues. The germline CDR1 and CDR2 sequences are MGHRA and YSYEKL. The ends lost 0 bases at V and 0 bases at J; junction bases unmatched: 14. Written as DNA, the CDR3 is TGCGCCAGCAGCCAAGATCTTGGGAGTGGTGGACTAGCGTACCAAGAGACCCAGTACTTC. This encodes CASSQDLGSGGLAYQETQYF.

The table lists this clonotype with a few counts. The chain links TRBV7-9 to TRBJ1-6, with 7 bases that match TRBD1. CDR1 SEHNR and CDR2 FQNEAQ come from the germline V gene (reference sequence). Losses at the gene ends were 5 bases for V and 7 bases for J; bases not matched to a gene: 5. The CDR3 runs 14 residues. CDR3 region: CASSLTGANSPLHF. DNA for the CDR3: TGTGCCAGCAGCCTTACAGGGGCCAATTCACCCCTCCACTTT.

The chain links TRBV28 to TRBJ2-5; D is perhaps TRBD2 (6 bases). V was trimmed by 5 bases and J by 5 bases, leaving 18 bases between them. This CDR3 contains 15 residues. Germline assignment: CDR1 MDHEN and CDR2 SYDVKM. Written as DNA, the CDR3 is TGTGCCAGCAGTATTCACGGGGCGGGAAAGGAGACCCAGTACTTC. It specifies CASSIHGAGKETQYF.

The V and J genes are TRBV3-1 and TRBJ2-3; possible D gene TRBD2, 6 bases. CDR1 and CDR2 from the germline V gene are LGHDT and YNNKEL (reference sequence). V dropped 3 bases and J dropped 2 bases, with 15 bases sitting between them. The CDR3 contains 16 residues. CDR3 loop: CASSHHGGRNTDTQYF. CDR3 coding DNA: TGTGCCAGCAGCCATCACGGTGGGAGGAACACAGATACGCAGTATTTT.

Only a few counts were recorded for this clonotype. The chain employs TRBV5-1 and TRBJ2-7; D possibly corresponds to TRBD1 (6 bases). Trimming pared 0 bases from V and 6 bases from J, leaving 10 bases between. The CDR3 length is 13 residues. In germline, CDR1 is SGHRS, CDR2 YFSETQ. The CDR3 loop reads CASSLDRVGEQYF. CDR3 nucleotides: TGCGCCAGCAGCTTGGACAGGGTAGGCGAGCAGTACTTC.